This T cell receptor beta chain was obtained from a study of T cells after yellow fever vaccination. At the level of the study: Each low-cell-number fraction was prepared by means of SMART-Seq v4 Ultra Low Input. Study-level results: Weaker overall was a secondary response that nonetheless peaked faster, on day 5 versus 15. From the bulk population, abundant clonotypes could contaminate and appear within FACS-sorted repertoires. Post-booster samples contained most primary-vaccination clones (approximately 95% CD4, approximately 88% CD8).

TCRdb re-called the 5' RACE reads through MiXCR, storing one row per CDR3 protein. The table records fewer than 650,000 distinct CDR3 sequences, around a fifth of them present only once. As for this clonotype: The antigen remains unidentified.

Trimming pared 0 bases from V and 2 bases from J, leaving 6 bases between. The V gene's germline CDR1 is LGHNA and CDR2 YNFKEQ. This CDR3 has 14 amino acids. The origin of this receptor is a man younger than 35 who received the YFV17D yellow fever vaccine. The V and J genes are TRBV4-2 and TRBJ2-3; the D is unclear. Source: PBMCs, taken roughly 23 days after the first yellow fever vaccination. CDR3 sequence reads: CASSQDYHTDTQYF. CDR3 bases: TGTGCCAGCAGCCAAGATTACCACACAGATACGCAGTATTTT.